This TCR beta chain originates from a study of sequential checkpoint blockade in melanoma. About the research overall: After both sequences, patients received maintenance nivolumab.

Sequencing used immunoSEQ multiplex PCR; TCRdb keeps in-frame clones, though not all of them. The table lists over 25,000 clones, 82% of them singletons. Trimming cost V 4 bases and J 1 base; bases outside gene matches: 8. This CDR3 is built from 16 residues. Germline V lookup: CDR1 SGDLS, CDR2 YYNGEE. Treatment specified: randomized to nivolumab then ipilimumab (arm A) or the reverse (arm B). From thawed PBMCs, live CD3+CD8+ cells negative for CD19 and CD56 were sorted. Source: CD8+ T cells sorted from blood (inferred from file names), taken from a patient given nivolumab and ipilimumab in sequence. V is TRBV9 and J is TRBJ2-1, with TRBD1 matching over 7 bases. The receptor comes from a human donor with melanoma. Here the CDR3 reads CASSLRTGESYNEQFF. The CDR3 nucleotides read TGTGCCAGCAGCCTAAGGACAGGCGAATCCTACAATGAGCAGTTCTTC.